This T cell receptor beta chain was observed in a study of identical twins. General study findings and limits: Twins' surplus sharing was weaker for beta out-of-frame sequences.

The donors were all healthy and Caucasian. As concerns this clonotype: The antigen is unknown.

CDR3 length: 16 residues. Trimming at V came to 4 bases and at J to 0 bases, leaving 5 bases not matched to a gene. The V gene's germline CDR1 is KGHDR and CDR2 SFDVKD. In TCRdb, the 5' RACE reads were re-called with MiXCR into one record per CDR3 protein. The profile shows 700,000 or so distinct CDR3 sequences, more than 6.5% of them singletons. The same data also went into a second study, on yellow fever vaccine responses in identical twins.

The chain has TRBV24-1 and TRBJ2-1, with 7 bases identical to TRBD2. The source of this sequence is a woman under 30 in good health. Sequenced input: PBMCs. CDR3 sequence reads: CATSDLSGASYNEQFF. Here the CDR3 DNA reads TGTGCCACCAGTGACTTAAGCGGGGCCTCCTACAATGAGCAGTTCTTC.